This passage covers 8 T cell receptor beta chains from one sample sequenced in a study of blood T cell repertoires in COVID-19. The data were produced by immunoSEQ multiplex PCR, yet TCRdb's version contains in-frame clones alone and is incomplete. The table lists about 100,000 clones, 90% of them singletons. The sample was peripheral blood. These receptors originate from a man aged 60-69 years with acute or convalescent COVID-19.

In its sample, this clone was seen a few times. V is TRBV7-3 and J is TRBJ2-3, with TRBD2 matching 12 bases. Germline-derived CDR1 and CDR2 are SGHTA and FQGTGA. The length of the CDR3 is 19 residues. J was trimmed by 6 bases and V by 1 base; bases with no gene match: 14. This CDR3 reads CASSLMGQRLAGVRDTQYF. In DNA, the CDR3 is TGTGCCAGCAGCTTAATGGGACAGAGACTAGCGGGAGTTAGGGATACGCAGTATTTT.

CDR3 in DNA: TGCGCCAGCAGCTCCGACGGACAGTATAATGAAAAACTGTTTTTT. It translates to CASSSDGQYNEKLFF. The rearrangement joins TRBV5-1 to TRBJ1-4, with D possibly being TRBD1 (6 bases). The CDR3 runs to 15 residues. Germline CDR1 SGHRS, CDR2 YFSETQ. The V gene lost 3 bases and the J gene lost 4 bases, with 13 bases spanning the gap.

The rearrangement joins TRBV28 to TRBJ1-1; D call uncertain. V lost 6 bases to trimming and J lost 1 base, with 9 bases between them. This CDR3 spans 13 amino acids. From germline, CDR1 is MDHEN and CDR2 SYDVKM. CDR3 sequence (DNA): TGTGCCAGCAGCCCCACGGGGAACACTGAAGCTTTCTTT. It yields the protein CASSPTGNTEAFF.

This chain uses TRBV7-2 with TRBJ2-1; D remains ambiguous. This CDR3 has 15 residues. Trimming removed 5 bases from V and 1 base from J, with 12 bases in between. Germline CDR1 SGHTA, CDR2 FQGNSA. This CDR3 reads CASSPPPRSYNEQFF. In DNA form, the CDR3 reads TGTGCCAGCAGCCCACCACCACGGTCCTACAATGAGCAGTTCTTC.

This clone is a singleton in its sample. The V gene is TRBV5-4, the J gene TRBJ2-3, with TRBD2 matching over 7 bases. The germline gives CDR1 SGHNT, CDR2 YYREEE (reference sequence). With V trimmed by 1 base and J by 2 bases, 10 bases remained unmatched. This CDR3 comprises 17 residues. The CDR3 here is CASSLFGLGTATDTQYF. CDR3 sequence (DNA): TGTGCCAGCAGCTTGTTTGGACTAGGTACGGCCACAGATACGCAGTATTTT.

V and J are TRBV27 and TRBJ1-1, with TRBD1 matching over 10 bases. Trimming at V came to 5 bases and at J to 12 bases, leaving 9 bases not matched to a gene. The CDR3 covers 13 residues. The germline V gene has CDR1 MNHEY and CDR2 SMNVEV (reference sequence). Here the CDR3 DNA reads TGTGCCAGCAGTACCGGAGGGACAGGGGAGTCTTTCTTT. Protein product: CASSTGGTGESFF.

The CDR3 nucleotides are TGTGCCAGCTCAGGGGGACAGGGGCGAAATGAAAAACTGTTTTTT. It encodes CASSGGQGRNEKLFF. The chain couples TRBV18 to TRBJ1-4, with 10 positions matching TRBD1. CDR3 length: 15 residues. CDR1 KGHSH and CDR2 LQKENI come from the germline V gene. The trim removed 5 bases at V and 5 bases at J, leaving 5 bases unmatched.

The rearrangement uses TRBV29-1 and TRBJ1-2; D remains unclear. CDR1 SQVTM and CDR2 ANQGSEA come from the germline V gene. Trimming took off 4 bases at V and 4 bases at J, with 7 bases between the two ends. The CDR3 contains 11 residues. CDR3 amino acids: CSVAEGYGYTF. CDR3 sequence (DNA): TGCAGCGTTGCCGAGGGCTATGGCTACACCTTC.